The 30 T cell receptor beta chains presented below share a single source sample, sequenced in a study of response to subunit inactivated influenza vaccine (dated by TCRdb to 2016 to 2018). The method was RT-PCR. Sequencing was performed on an Illumina HiSeq 2500. TCRdb trimmed public reads at Q25 via fastp, called clones via MiXCR and kept in-frame beta chains. Each entry is one CDR3 protein sequence, shown with its most common DNA and genes. Counted in this sample were approximately 530,000 distinct CDR3 sequences; 6.5% to 8% of them appeared once. About 12% of the sample goes to the ten largest clones. Sequences were derived from PBMCs from blood, sampled less than 30 months after vaccination. The receptor set was obtained from a man in his fifties or sixties who received an inactivated influenza vaccine. Donor details come from another sample of the same person, matched by shared clones.

In this sample, this clonotype turned up many times. The rearrangement uses TRBV5-1 and TRBJ2-5; D remains ambiguous. Trimming stripped 1 base from V and 3 bases from J, with 4 bases between. Germline V gene sequence: CDR1 SGHRS, CDR2 YFSETQ. The CDR3 runs 12 residues. In DNA form, the CDR3 reads TGCGCCAGCAGCTTGTCTGAAGAGACCCAGTACTTC. Encoded protein: CASSLSEETQYF.

This clonotype was observed many times. The J gene is TRBJ2-7, the V gene TRBV12-3 or TRBV12-4, with D unclear. The CDR3 loop spans 14 amino acids. V gave up 4 bases and J gave up 3 bases, with 13 bases separating them. The CDR3 DNA follows: TGTGCCAGCAGTTCGTTGGCGGACCTCTACGAGCAGTACTTC. It yields the protein CASSSLADLYEQYF.

This clonotype appeared many times. V and J are TRBV3-1 and TRBJ2-1; D may be TRBD2 (5 bases). The CDR3 length is 14 residues. Germline V gene sequence: CDR1 LGHDT, CDR2 YNNKEL (reference sequence). Trimming removed 1 base at V and 7 bases at J, with 11 bases between. The CDR3 coding sequence is TGTGCCAGCAGCCAAGCGCTGAGAGGGAATGAGCAGTTCTTC. This encodes CASSQALRGNEQFF.

V is TRBV5-1 and J is TRBJ2-7, with TRBD2 identical over 9 bases. The CDR3 totals 14 residues. Per the germline V gene, CDR1 is SGHRS and CDR2 is YFSETQ. J lost 6 bases, V lost 2 bases, and 6 bases had no gene match. This chain's CDR3 is CASSFAAGGSEQYF. CDR3 bases: TGCGCCAGCAGCTTCGCAGCGGGGGGCTCCGAGCAGTACTTC. Complete variable domain (other parts from reference TRBV5-1 and TRBJ2-7): KAGVTQTPRYLIKTRGQQVTLSCSPISGHRSVSWYQQTPGQGLQFLFEYFSETQRNKGNFPGRFSGRQFSNSRSEMNVSTLELGDSALYLCASSFAAGGSEQYFGPGTRLTVT.

This clonotype was detected ten times or more. The V and J genes are TRBV4-1 and TRBJ2-1; perhaps TRBD2 as D (6 bases). The CDR3 has 16 residues. Between the trimmed V and J ends, which lost 0 bases and 6 bases, there was a span of 15 bases. Per germline, CDR1 MGHRA and CDR2 YSYEKL. This chain's CDR3 is CASSQEGRGAGNEQFF. In DNA form, the CDR3 reads TGCGCCAGCAGCCAAGAAGGGCGGGGAGCGGGCAATGAGCAGTTCTTC.

The chain joins TRBV20-1 to TRBJ2-2; TRBD2 agrees at 7 bases. V trimming: 1 base; J trimming: 6 bases; junction bases outside the gene matches: 5. Germline V CDR1 and CDR2: DFQATT, SNEGSKA (reference sequence). This CDR3 region has 14 residues. CDR3 sequence (DNA): TGCAGTGCTAGAGTGGGGGGAGGGCCCGGGGAGCTGTTTTTT. Its protein is CSARVGGGPGELFF.

This clonotype appeared a few times. The J gene is TRBJ2-3, the V gene TRBV27, with D possibly matching TRBD2 (6 bases). The CDR3 totals 17 residues. V gave up 2 bases and J gave up 0 bases, with 15 bases separating them. Germline V gene data show CDR1 as MNHEY and CDR2 as SMNVEV (reference sequence). CDR3 nucleotides: TGTGCCAGCAGTTTACGGTTTTGGCGGGAAAGCACAGATACGCAGTATTTT. Amino acids: CASSLRFWRESTDTQYF.

The V call is TRBV10-3, the J call TRBJ2-3, with D perhaps TRBD1 (6 bases). Germline CDR1 and CDR2: ENHRY and SYGVKD. CDR3 length: 18 residues. Trimming cost V 0 bases and J 0 bases, with 16 bases left between them. This CDR3 reads CAISESRGQQTSTDTQYF. The CDR3, as DNA: TGTGCCATCAGTGAGTCGAGGGGACAACAAACTAGCACAGATACGCAGTATTTT.

This chain uses TRBV29-1 with TRBJ2-1; a weak D match, TRBD1 (7 bases). The germline V gene has CDR1 SQVTM and CDR2 ANQGSEA. V lost 6 bases and J lost 9, with 15 bases in between. CDR3 length: 12 amino acids. The CDR3 sequence: CSVTEGASEQFF. In DNA form, the CDR3 reads TGCAGCGTGACGGAGGGGGCGAGTGAGCAGTTCTTC.

CDR3 amino acids: CAWSKTSGQLYEQYF. DNA for the CDR3: TGTGCCTGGAGCAAGACTAGCGGTCAACTCTACGAGCAGTACTTC. The chain carries TRBV30 and TRBJ2-7; 9 nucleotides match TRBD2. Germline lookup yields CDR1 GTSNPN and CDR2 SVGIG (reference sequence). The CDR3 totals 15 residues. V trimming: 3 bases; J trimming: 3 bases; junction bases outside the gene matches: 9.

This rearrangement joins TRBV10-3 to TRBJ2-2, with 7 bases matching TRBD1. V gave up 6 bases and J gave up 2 bases; unmatched junction bases: 6. The CDR3 runs to 15 residues. Germline loops: CDR1 ENHRY, CDR2 SYGVKD. CDR3 in amino acids: CAISRGLENTGELFF. In DNA form, the CDR3 reads TGTGCCATCAGCAGGGGGTTAGAAAACACCGGGGAGCTGTTTTTT.

This clonotype was counted ten times or more. V is TRBV6-1 and J is TRBJ1-6; the D gene is possibly TRBD1 (6 bases). V was trimmed by 4 bases and J by 4 bases, leaving 8 bases between them. This CDR3 region has 14 residues. Germline CDR1 and CDR2: MNHNS and SASEGT. The chain's CDR3 is CASSVGQYNSPLHF. In DNA, the CDR3 is TGTGCCAGCAGTGTCGGACAGTATAATTCACCCCTCCACTTT.

This clonotype appeared a few times. V is TRBV5-1 and J is TRBJ2-3; TRBD1 matches 9 bases. CDR1 is SGHRS, CDR2 YFSETQ, per germline. The V segment lost 4 bases and the J segment 6 bases; nucleotides outside the gene matches: 6. The CDR3 has 14 residues. CDR3 nucleotide sequence: TGCGCCAGCAGCACCGGGACAGGGCTGGATACGCAGTATTTT. It encodes CASSTGTGLDTQYF. The variable domain in full, with the rest retrieved from reference TRBV5-1 and TRBJ2-3, is KAGVTQTPRYLIKTRGQQVTLSCSPISGHRSVSWYQQTPGQGLQFLFEYFSETQRNKGNFPGRFSGRQFSNSRSEMNVSTLELGDSALYLCASSTGTGLDTQYFGPGTRLTVL.

This clonotype showed up just a few times. With a much larger clone just one base away, this may be a read error. CDR3 loop: CASSFANSPLHF. CDR3 nucleotide sequence: TGTGCCAGCAGTTTCGCTAATTCACCCCTCCACTTT. J is TRBJ1-6 and V is TRBV27, with D unclear. The CDR3 loop spans 12 amino acids. Germline V gene sequence: CDR1 MNHEY, CDR2 SMNVEV (reference sequence). V was cut by 3 bases and J by 6 bases, with 3 bases left in between.

In its sample, this clonotype was seen a few times. The chain uses TRBV9 and TRBJ1-1; 9 nucleotides line up with TRBD1. The J segment lost 0 bases and the V segment lost 0 bases, leaving 3 bases of the junction unmatched. Germline values: CDR1 SGDLS, CDR2 YYNGEE. The CDR3 loop spans 16 amino acids. The CDR3 region is CASSVGQGGMNTEAFF. The CDR3 nucleotides are TGTGCCAGCAGCGTAGGACAGGGGGGAATGAACACTGAAGCTTTCTTT.

The chain recombines TRBV6-5 with TRBJ2-2; 9 nucleotides align to TRBD1. From germline, CDR1 is MNHEY and CDR2 SVGAGI. J lost 7 bases, V lost 4 bases, and 13 bases had no gene match. CDR3 length equals 17 residues. The CDR3 sequence: CASSWTGTGNLIGELFF. The CDR3 DNA is TGTGCCAGCAGTTGGACCGGGACAGGGAATCTTATCGGGGAGCTGTTTTTT.

The chain uses TRBV7-6 and TRBJ2-7, with D maybe TRBD2 (6 bases). The CDR3 length is 16 residues. Germline V gives CDR1 SGHVS, CDR2 FNYEAQ. V was pared by 1 base and J by 3 bases, with 16 bases between. CDR3 bases: TGTGCCAGCAGCTTAGTCAGCGTAGCGGCGGGCTACGAGCAGTACTTC. It translates to CASSLVSVAAGYEQYF. Variable domain in full (rest from reference TRBV7-6 and TRBJ2-7): GAGVSQSPRYKVTKRGQDVALRCDPISGHVSLYWYRQALGQGPEFLTYFNYEAQQDKSGLPNDRFSAERPEGSISTLTIQRTEQRDSAMYRCASSLVSVAAGYEQYFGPGTRLTVT.

This clonotype was counted ten times or more. The CDR3 nucleotides are TGTGCCAGCAGTTTAAGAACAGGGATCTACAATGAGCAGTTCTTC. This sequence encodes CASSLRTGIYNEQFF. The chain recombines TRBV12-3 or TRBV12-4 with TRBJ2-1; tentatively, D is TRBD1 (6 bases). The germline V and J ends were trimmed by 2 bases and 3 bases, with 11 bases remaining between them. The CDR3 covers 15 residues.

This clonotype occurred a few times. This rearrangement joins TRBV29-1 to TRBJ2-3; the D is unclear. Looked up from germline, CDR1 is SQVTM and CDR2 is ANQGSEA. Trimming stripped 5 bases from V and 4 bases from J, with 22 bases between. The CDR3 is 16 amino acids. The CDR3 DNA reads TGCAGCGTTCGTAACCCCCTCTTAACAGTGGCAGATACGCAGTATTTT. This encodes CSVRNPLLTVADTQYF.

This clonotype has a count of ten or more. The rearrangement uses TRBV27 and TRBJ2-1, with D maybe TRBD2 (6 bases). V was trimmed by 2 bases and J by 9 bases, leaving 26 bases between them. Looked up from germline, CDR1 is MNHEY and CDR2 is SMNVEV (reference sequence). CDR3 size: 18 residues. CDR3 protein: CASSLSPPVGRIASEQFF. CDR3 nucleotide sequence: TGTGCCAGCAGTTTAAGTCCCCCCGTAGGGAGGATAGCGTCTGAGCAGTTCTTC.

The genes are TRBV12-3 or TRBV12-4 and TRBJ2-7; 12 nucleotides match TRBD2. CDR3 size: 18 residues. The V segment lost 5 bases and the J segment 1 base; nucleotides outside the gene matches: 12. DNA of the CDR3: TGTGCCAGCAGTGTCGGGACTAGCGGGCCCCTTCCTTCCTACGAGCAGTACTTC. It yields the protein CASSVGTSGPLPSYEQYF.

This clonotype was detected ten times or more. The rearrangement uses TRBV5-5 and TRBJ1-2; the D is unclear. CDR1 SGHKS and CDR2 YYEKEE come from the germline V gene (reference sequence). The CDR3 has 14 amino acids. V shed 0 bases and J shed 4 bases, with 10 bases lying between them. DNA for the CDR3: TGTGCCAGCAGCTTGGCCCCGGCAGCCTATGGCTACACCTTC. This translates into CASSLAPAAYGYTF.

This clonotype appeared a few times. This chain links TRBV6-2 or TRBV6-3 with TRBJ1-5, with a tentative D call TRBD1 (5 bases). In germline, CDR1 is MNHEY, CDR2 SVGEGT. This CDR3 is built from 13 residues. V was shortened by 2 bases and J by 9 bases, with 11 bases between the two germline ends. CDR3 loop: CASSYPGPRPQHF. Written as DNA, the CDR3 is TGTGCCAGCAGTTACCCAGGGCCTAGGCCCCAGCATTTT.

This clonotype was counted ten times or more. The chain carries TRBV4-1 and TRBJ2-5; 8 nucleotides align to TRBD1. CDR1 is MGHRA, CDR2 YSYEKL, per germline. Losses at the gene ends were 4 bases for V and 9 bases for J; bases not matched to a gene: 16. The CDR3 spans 16 residues. The CDR3: CASSLEEAGGRTAQYF. The CDR3 DNA follows: TGCGCCAGCAGCCTTGAAGAGGCAGGGGGCCGTACGGCCCAGTACTTC.

This clonotype was counted many times. The chain recombines TRBV7-9 with TRBJ2-2, with D perhaps TRBD2 (5 bases). Germline V gene lookup returns CDR1 SEHNR and CDR2 FQNEAQ (reference sequence). Trimming removed 1 base at V and 6 bases at J, with 6 bases between. This CDR3 has 13 residues. The CDR3 DNA follows: TGTGCCAGCAGCTTAGGGCGGGCCGGGGAGCTGTTTTTT. It specifies CASSLGRAGELFF.

As for this clonotype: As the CDR3 is not closed by the conserved phenylalanine or tryptophan, this likely results from a read error. The chain carries TRBV7-6 and TRBJ2-1; TRBD2 matches 8 bases. Germline loops: CDR1 SGHVS, CDR2 FNYEAQ. CDR3 length: 15 residues. V lost 1 base to trimming and J lost 5 bases; unmatched junction nucleotides: 4. The CDR3 sequence: CASSLGAGVNNEQFS. The CDR3 coding sequence is TGTGCCAGCAGCTTAGGAGCGGGGGTAAACAATGAGCAGTTCTCC.

This clonotype was seen once. This sequence joins TRBV5-8 and TRBJ2-6; D is uncertain. Germline assignment: CDR1 SGHTS and CDR2 YDEGEE. Trimming pared 4 bases from V and 2 bases from J, leaving 7 bases between. The length of the CDR3 is 14 residues. This CDR3 reads CASSQRAGANVLTF. The CDR3 DNA sequence: TGTGCCAGCAGCCAAAGGGCTGGGGCCAACGTCCTGACTTTC.

This clonotype was detected a few times. The chain employs TRBV7-9 and TRBJ1-5; D unresolved. This CDR3 has 15 residues. Trimming pared 1 base from V and 2 bases from J, leaving 9 bases between. Germline-derived CDR1 and CDR2 are SEHNR and FQNEAQ (reference sequence). CDR3 sequence: CASSLVGFGNQPQHF. CDR3 in DNA: TGTGCCAGCAGCTTAGTAGGGTTCGGCAATCAGCCCCAGCATTTT.

The CDR3 sequence: CASSLPVGGYEQYF. Here the CDR3 DNA reads TGTGCCAGCAGCCTACCTGTTGGGGGCTACGAGCAGTACTTC. The rearrangement links TRBV7-2 to TRBJ2-7; D is possibly TRBD1 or TRBD2 (5 bases each). V lost 5 bases and J lost 3, with 14 bases in between. This CDR3 comprises 14 residues. Germline V CDR1 and CDR2: SGHTA, FQGNSA.

Many counts were recorded for this clonotype. The rearrangement joins TRBV12-3 or TRBV12-4 to TRBJ2-3, with 12 bases lining up with TRBD2. V shed 4 bases and J 6 bases; nucleotides not matched to a gene: 5. CDR3 length: 15 amino acids. This CDR3 reads CASSSSGGVGDTQYF. DNA for the CDR3: TGTGCCAGCAGTTCTAGCGGGGGGGTAGGGGATACGCAGTATTTT.